The entry that follows covers one T cell receptor beta chain sequence. The data originate from a study of T cell changes during pregnancy in multiple sclerosis. Libraries were prepared by immunoSEQ multiplex PCR; TCRdb keeps only in-frame clonotypes and omits some of them. The repertoire has approximately 130,000 clones, under 95% of them found once; the top ten carry less than 7.5%. The CDR3 has 13 amino acids. Germline trimming cut 2 bases from V and 7 bases from J; bases unmatched to any gene: 4. Germline lookup yields CDR1 SGDLS and CDR2 YYNGEE. J is TRBJ1-2 and V is TRBV9; 8 bases align to TRBD1. Specimen: peripheral blood, collected before pregnancy. The receptor was isolated from a female donor with multiple sclerosis, enrolled in a pregnancy study. CDR3 sequence (DNA): TGTGCCAGCAGCGTGGACAGGGATGGTGGCTACACCTTC. Translation gives CASSVDRDGGYTF.